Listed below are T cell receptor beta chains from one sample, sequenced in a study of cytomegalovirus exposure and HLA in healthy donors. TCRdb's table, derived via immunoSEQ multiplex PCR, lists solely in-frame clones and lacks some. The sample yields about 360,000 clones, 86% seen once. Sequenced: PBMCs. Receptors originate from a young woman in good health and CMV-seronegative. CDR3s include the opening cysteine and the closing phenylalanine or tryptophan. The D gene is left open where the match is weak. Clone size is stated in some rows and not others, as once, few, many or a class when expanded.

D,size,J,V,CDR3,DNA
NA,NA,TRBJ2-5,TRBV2,CASRGLGQETQYF,TGTGCCAGCAGAGGACTGGGTCAGGAGACCCAGTACTTC
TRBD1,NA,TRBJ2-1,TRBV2,CASSRTGGVGSYNEQFF,TGTGCCAGCAGTAGGACAGGGGGGGTGGGCTCCTACAATGAGCAGTTCTTC
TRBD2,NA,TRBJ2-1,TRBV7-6,CASSRSSGGYNEQFF,TGTGCCAGCAGCCGCTCTAGCGGGGGCTACAATGAGCAGTTCTTC
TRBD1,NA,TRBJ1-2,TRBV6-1,CASSEPTGVGYTF,TGTGCCAGCAGTGAACCGACAGGGGTGGGCTACACCTTC
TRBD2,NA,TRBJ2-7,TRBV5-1,CASSSLGASGTYEQYF,TGCGCCAGCAGCTCTCTAGGGGCTAGCGGCACCTACGAGCAGTACTTC
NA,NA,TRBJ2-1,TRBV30,CAWRSKGPNEQFF,TGTGCCTGGAGAAGTAAGGGGCCGAATGAGCAGTTCTTC
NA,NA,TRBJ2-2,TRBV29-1,CSVESGITGELFF,TGCAGCGTTGAATCGGGGATCACCGGGGAGCTGTTTTTT
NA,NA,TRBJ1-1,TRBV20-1,CSARQAEAFF,TGCAGTGCTAGACAGGCTGAAGCTTTCTTT
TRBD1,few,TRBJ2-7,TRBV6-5,CASSYRGTLAYYEQYF,TGTGCCAGCAGCTACAGGGGGACACTCGCCTACTACGAGCAGTACTTC
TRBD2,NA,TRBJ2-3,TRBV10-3,CAISESSGRTTDTQYF,TGTGCCATCAGTGAGTCTAGCGGGAGAACCACAGATACGCAGTATTTT
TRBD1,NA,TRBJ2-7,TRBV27,CASSPGGEQYF,TGTGCCAGCAGTCCAGGGGGCGAGCAGTACTTC
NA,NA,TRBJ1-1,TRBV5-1,CASSSAWSSGNTEAFF,TGCGCCAGCAGCTCCGCGTGGAGTTCTGGGAACACTGAAGCTTTCTTT
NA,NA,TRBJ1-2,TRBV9,CASSVGRAGDAYTF,TGTGCCAGCAGCGTAGGGCGGGCAGGGGACGCCTACACCTTC
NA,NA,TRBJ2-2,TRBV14,CASSQSGGLDTGELFF,TGTGCCAGCAGCCAATCAGGAGGGTTGGACACCGGGGAGCTGTTTTTT
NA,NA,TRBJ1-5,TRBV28,CASRLPQVNQPQHF,TGTGCCAGCAGACTCCCTCAGGTCAATCAGCCCCAGCATTTT
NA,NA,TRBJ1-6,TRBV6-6,CASSSTQTPLHF,TGTGCCAGCAGTTCTACACAGACACCCCTCCACTTT
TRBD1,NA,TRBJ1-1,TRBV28,CASSLGTGLNTEAFF,TGTGCCAGCAGTTTAGGGACAGGACTGAACACTGAAGCTTTCTTT
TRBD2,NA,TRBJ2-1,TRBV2,CASSERTSGRVALRNEQFF,TGTGCCAGCAGTGAAAGGACTAGCGGGAGGGTAGCCCTGCGCAATGAGCAGTTCTTC
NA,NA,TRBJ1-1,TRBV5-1,CASSSWGVGDTEAFF,TGCGCCAGCAGCTCCTGGGGGGTTGGGGACACTGAAGCTTTCTTT
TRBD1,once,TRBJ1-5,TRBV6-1,CASSVNRGLSQPQHF,TGTGCCAGCAGTGTTAACAGGGGGCTTAGTCAGCCCCAGCATTTT
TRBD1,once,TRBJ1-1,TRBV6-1,CASRTGGNEAFF,TGTGCCAGTCGGACAGGGGGCAACGAAGCTTTCTTT
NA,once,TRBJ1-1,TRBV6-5,CASSYRSSGPEAFF,TGTGCCAGCAGTTATCGGTCTTCGGGTCCTGAAGCTTTCTTT
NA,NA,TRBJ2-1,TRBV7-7,CASGEGHSPYNEQFF,TGTGCCAGCGGTGAAGGACACTCGCCCTACAATGAGCAGTTCTTC
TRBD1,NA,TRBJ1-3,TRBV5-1,CASSSGDSGNTIYF,TGCGCCAGCAGCTCAGGGGACAGCGGAAACACCATATATTTT
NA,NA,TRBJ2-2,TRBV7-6,CASSLGWGPGELFF,TGTGCCAGCAGCTTAGGGTGGGGCCCCGGGGAGCTGTTTTTT
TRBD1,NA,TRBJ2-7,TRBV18,CASSPRDRDLYEQYF,TGTGCCAGCTCACCCCGGGACAGGGACCTCTACGAGCAGTACTTC
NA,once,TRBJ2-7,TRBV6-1,CASNRQRAYEQYF,TGTGCCAGCAACAGGCAACGGGCCTACGAGCAGTACTTC
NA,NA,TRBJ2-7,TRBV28,CASSQDSREQYF,TGTGCCAGCAGTCAAGACTCCCGCGAGCAGTACTTC
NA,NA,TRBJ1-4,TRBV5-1,CASSSPPSEKLFF,TGCGCCAGCAGCTCCCCGCCGAGTGAAAAACTGTTTTTT
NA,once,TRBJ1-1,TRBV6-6,CASSYGPPGTEAFF,TGTGCCAGCAGTTACGGGCCTCCTGGAACTGAAGCTTTCTTT
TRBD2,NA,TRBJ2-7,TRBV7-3,CASSPTSGGTYEQYF,TGTGCCAGCAGCCCAACTAGCGGGGGAACCTACGAGCAGTACTTC
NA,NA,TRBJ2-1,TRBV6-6,CASSFQTATYNEQFF,TGTGCCAGCAGTTTTCAGACAGCTACCTACAATGAGCAGTTCTTC
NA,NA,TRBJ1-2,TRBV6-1,CASSDYRENYGYTF,TGTGCCAGCAGTGACTACCGAGAAAACTATGGCTACACCTTC
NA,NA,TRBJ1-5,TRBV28,CASSLWQGGLQPQHF,TGTGCCAGCAGTTTATGGCAGGGAGGTTTGCAGCCCCAGCATTTT
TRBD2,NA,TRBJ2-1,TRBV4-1,CASSQGGTSGLNEQFF,TGCGCCAGCAGCCAAGGCGGGACTAGCGGACTAAATGAGCAGTTCTTC
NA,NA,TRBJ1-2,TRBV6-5,CASSEKGTEGYTF,TGTGCCAGCAGTGAAAAAGGAACAGAAGGCTACACCTTC
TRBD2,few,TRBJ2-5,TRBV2,CASSELGLGSETQYF,TGTGCCAGCAGTGAATTAGGACTAGGCTCGGAGACCCAGTACTTC
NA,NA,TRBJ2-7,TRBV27,CASSLVVASSYEQYF,TGTGCCAGCAGTTTAGTGGTGGCTAGCTCCTACGAGCAGTACTTC
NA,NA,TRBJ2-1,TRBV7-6,CASSLDQIYNEQFF,TGTGCCAGCAGCTTAGATCAGATTTACAATGAGCAGTTCTTC
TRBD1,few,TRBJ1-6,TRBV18,CASSPTTSGGHHF,TGTGCCAGCTCCCCCACGACATCAGGGGGCCATCACTTT
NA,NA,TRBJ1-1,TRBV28,CASSSRAENTEAFF,TGTGCCAGCAGTTCCAGGGCCGAGAACACTGAAGCTTTCTTT
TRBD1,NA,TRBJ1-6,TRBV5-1,CASSLTGTGKTYNSPLHF,TGCGCCAGCAGCTTAACCGGGACAGGGAAAACCTATAATTCACCCCTCCACTTT
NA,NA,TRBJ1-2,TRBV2,CAGRWIRGGYTF,TGTGCCGGCCGATGGATCAGGGGAGGCTACACCTTC
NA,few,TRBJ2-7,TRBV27,CASSLVPSGRDEQYF,TGTGCCAGCAGTTTAGTCCCGTCGGGAAGAGACGAGCAGTACTTC
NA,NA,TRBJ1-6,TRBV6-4,CASSDLVNSPLHF,TGTGCCAGCAGTGACCTCGTGAATTCACCCCTCCACTTT
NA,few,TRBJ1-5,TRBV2,CASSDSALNRAQPQHF,TGTGCCAGCAGTGACTCTGCCCTCAACAGGGCTCAGCCCCAGCATTTT
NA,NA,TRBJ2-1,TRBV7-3,CASSLGPYNEQFF,TGTGCCAGCAGCTTAGGGCCTTACAATGAGCAGTTCTTC
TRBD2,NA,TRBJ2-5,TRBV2,CASGGLAVQETQYF,TGTGCCAGCGGGGGACTAGCGGTCCAAGAGACCCAGTACTTC